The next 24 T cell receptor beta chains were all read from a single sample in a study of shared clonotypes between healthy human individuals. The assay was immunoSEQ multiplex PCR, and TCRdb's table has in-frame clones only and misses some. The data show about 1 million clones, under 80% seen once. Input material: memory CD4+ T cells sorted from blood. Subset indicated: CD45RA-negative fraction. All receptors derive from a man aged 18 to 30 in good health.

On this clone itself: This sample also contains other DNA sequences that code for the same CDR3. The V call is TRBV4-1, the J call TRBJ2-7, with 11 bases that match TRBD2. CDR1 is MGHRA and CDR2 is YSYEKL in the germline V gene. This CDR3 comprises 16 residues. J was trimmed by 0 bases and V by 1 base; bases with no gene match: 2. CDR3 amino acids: CASSQALAGGSYEQYF. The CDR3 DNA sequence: TGCGCCAGCAGCCAAGCCCTAGCGGGAGGCTCCTACGAGCAGTACTTC.

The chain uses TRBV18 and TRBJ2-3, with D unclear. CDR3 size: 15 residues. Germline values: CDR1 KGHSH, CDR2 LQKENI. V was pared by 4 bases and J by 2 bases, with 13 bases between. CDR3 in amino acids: CASSLTSTHTDTQYF. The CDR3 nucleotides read TGTGCCAGCTCACTAACGTCCACTCACACAGATACGCAGTATTTT.

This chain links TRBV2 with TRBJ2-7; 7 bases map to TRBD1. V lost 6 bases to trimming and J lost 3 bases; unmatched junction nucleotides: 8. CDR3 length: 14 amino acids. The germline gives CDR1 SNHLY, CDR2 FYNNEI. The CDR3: CASRTDRASYEQYF. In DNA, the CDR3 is TGTGCCAGCAGAACAGACAGGGCTAGCTACGAGCAGTACTTC.

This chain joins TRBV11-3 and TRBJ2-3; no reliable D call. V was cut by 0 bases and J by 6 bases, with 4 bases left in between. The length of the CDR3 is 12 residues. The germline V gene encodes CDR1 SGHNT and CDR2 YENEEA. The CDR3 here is CASSLEPDTQYF. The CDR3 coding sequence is TGTGCCAGCAGCTTAGAGCCCGATACGCAGTATTTT.

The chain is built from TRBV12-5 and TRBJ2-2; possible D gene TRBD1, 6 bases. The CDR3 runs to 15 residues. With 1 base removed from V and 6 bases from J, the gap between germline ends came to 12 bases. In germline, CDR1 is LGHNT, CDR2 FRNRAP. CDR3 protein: CASGLGAGDAGELFF. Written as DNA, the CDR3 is TGTGCTAGTGGTTTGGGAGCAGGGGACGCCGGGGAGCTGTTTTTT. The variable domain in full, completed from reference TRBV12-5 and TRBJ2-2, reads DARVTQTPRHKVTEMGQEVTMRCQPILGHNTVFWYRQTMMQGLELLAYFRNRAPLDDSGMPKDRFSAEMPDATLATLKIQPSEPRDSAVYFCASGLGAGDAGELFFGEGSRLTVL.

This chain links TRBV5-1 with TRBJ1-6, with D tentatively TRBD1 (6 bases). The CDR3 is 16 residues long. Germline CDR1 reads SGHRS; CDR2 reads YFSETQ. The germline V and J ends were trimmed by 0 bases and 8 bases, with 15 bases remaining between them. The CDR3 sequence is CASSLAIWGQDSPLHF. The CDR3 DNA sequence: TGCGCCAGCAGCTTGGCCATCTGGGGGCAGGATTCACCCCTCCACTTT.

The CDR3 DNA reads TGTGCCAGCACTGTCAGGTACACTTCGAACACCGGGGAGCTGTTTTTT. It translates to CASTVRYTSNTGELFF. The genes are TRBV2 and TRBJ2-2; D ambiguous. The CDR3 is made up of 16 amino acids. The germline gives CDR1 SNHLY, CDR2 FYNNEI. V lost 7 bases, J lost 0 bases, and 15 bases lay in between. The whole variable domain, filled in from reference TRBV2 and TRBJ2-2, reads EPEVTQTPSHQVTQMGQEVILRCVPISNHLYFYWYRQILGQKVEFLVSFYNNEISEKSEIFDDQFSVERPDGSNFTLKIRSTKLEDSAMYFCASTVRYTSNTGELFFGEGSRLTVL.

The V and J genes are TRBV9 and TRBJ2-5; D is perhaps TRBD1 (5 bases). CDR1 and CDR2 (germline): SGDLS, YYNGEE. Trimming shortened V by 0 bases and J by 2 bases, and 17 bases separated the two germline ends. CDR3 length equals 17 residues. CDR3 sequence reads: CASSVGLGVPQQETQYF. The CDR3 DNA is TGTGCCAGCAGCGTAGGGTTAGGGGTTCCCCAACAAGAGACCCAGTACTTC.

CDR3 residues: CASSPGTTGANVLTF. The CDR3 region has the DNA TGTGCCAGCAGCCCGGGGACTACTGGGGCCAACGTCCTGACTTTC. The chain carries TRBV6-5 and TRBJ2-6, with 7 bases that match TRBD2. There are 15 residues in the CDR3. J lost 2 bases, V lost 6 bases, and 4 bases had no gene match. The germline gives CDR1 MNHEY, CDR2 SVGAGI.

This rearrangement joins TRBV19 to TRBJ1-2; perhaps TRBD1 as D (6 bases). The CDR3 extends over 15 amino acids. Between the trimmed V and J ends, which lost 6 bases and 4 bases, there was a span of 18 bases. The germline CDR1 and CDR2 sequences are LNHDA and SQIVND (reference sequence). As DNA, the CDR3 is TGTGCCAGTAGCCGAAGAACACAGGGCCTCTATGGCTACACCTTC. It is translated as CASSRRTQGLYGYTF.

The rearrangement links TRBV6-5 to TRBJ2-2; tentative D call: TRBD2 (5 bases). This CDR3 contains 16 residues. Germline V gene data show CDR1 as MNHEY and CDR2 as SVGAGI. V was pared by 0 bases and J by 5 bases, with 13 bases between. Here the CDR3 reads CASSYSSTPGTGELFF. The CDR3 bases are TGTGCCAGCAGTTACTCCTCTACACCGGGGACCGGGGAGCTGTTTTTT.

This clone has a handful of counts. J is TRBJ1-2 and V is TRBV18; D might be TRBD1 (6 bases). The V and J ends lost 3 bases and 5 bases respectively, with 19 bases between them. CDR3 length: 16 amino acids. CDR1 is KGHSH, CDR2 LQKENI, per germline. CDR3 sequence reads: CASSPTGTSEGYGYTF. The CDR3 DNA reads TGTGCCAGCTCACCCACCGGGACATCGGAGGGGTATGGCTACACCTTC.

CDR3 amino acids: CSAQGPSVNTGELFF. As DNA, the CDR3 is TGCAGCGCTCAGGGGCCCAGCGTGAACACCGGGGAGCTGTTTTTT. The chain combines TRBV29-1 with TRBJ2-2; TRBD1 might be the D (6 bases). Germline V gene lookup returns CDR1 SQVTM and CDR2 ANQGSEA. There are 15 residues in the CDR3. The V gene lost 7 bases and the J gene lost 1 base, with 16 bases spanning the gap.

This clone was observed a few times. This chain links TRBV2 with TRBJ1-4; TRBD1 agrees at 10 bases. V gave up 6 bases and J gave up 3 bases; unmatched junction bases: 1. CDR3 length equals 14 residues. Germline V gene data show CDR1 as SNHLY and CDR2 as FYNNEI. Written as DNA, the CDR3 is TGTGCCAGCAGCGGGACAGGGGCTAATGAAAAACTGTTTTTT. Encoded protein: CASSGTGANEKLFF.

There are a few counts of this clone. For the CDR3, the DNA is TGTGCCAGCAGTTACTCTCAGGCGACCTACGAGCAGTACTTC. Translation: CASSYSQATYEQYF. The chain joins TRBV6-6 to TRBJ2-7; D is unclear. Germline V gene data show CDR1 as MNHNY and CDR2 as SVGAGI (reference sequence). Trimming took 0 bases from V and 2 from J, leaving 8 bases between them. CDR3 length: 14 amino acids.

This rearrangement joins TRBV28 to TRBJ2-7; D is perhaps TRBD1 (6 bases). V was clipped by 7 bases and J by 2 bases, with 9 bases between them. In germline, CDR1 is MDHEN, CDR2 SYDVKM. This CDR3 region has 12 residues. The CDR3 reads CASNTGPYEQYF. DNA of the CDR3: TGTGCCAGCAACACAGGGCCCTACGAGCAGTACTTC. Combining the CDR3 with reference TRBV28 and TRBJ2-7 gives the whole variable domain DVKVTQSSRYLVKRTGEKVFLECVQDMDHENMFWYRQDPGLGLRLIYFSYDVKMKEKGDIPEGYSVSREKKERFSLILESASTNQTSMYLCASNTGPYEQYFGPGTRLTVT.

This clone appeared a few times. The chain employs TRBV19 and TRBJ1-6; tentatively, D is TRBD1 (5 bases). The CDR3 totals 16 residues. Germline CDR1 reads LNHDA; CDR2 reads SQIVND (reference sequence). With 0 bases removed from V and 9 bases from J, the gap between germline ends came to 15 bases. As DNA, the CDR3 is TGTGCCAGTAGTATAGAGACAGCCCCAAAGGGTTCACCCCTCCACTTT. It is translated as CASSIETAPKGSPLHF.

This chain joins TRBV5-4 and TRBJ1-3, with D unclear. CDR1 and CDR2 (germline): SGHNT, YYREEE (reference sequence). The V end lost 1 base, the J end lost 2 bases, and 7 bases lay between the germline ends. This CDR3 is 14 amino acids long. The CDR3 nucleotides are TGTGCCAGCAGCTTGAAGGCGGCTGGAAACACCATATATTTT. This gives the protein CASSLKAAGNTIYF. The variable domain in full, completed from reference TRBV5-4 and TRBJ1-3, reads ETGVTQSPTHLIKTRGQQVTLRCSSQSGHNTVSWYQQALGQGPQFIFQYYREEENGRGNFPPRFSGLQFPNYSSELNVNALELDDSALYLCASSLKAAGNTIYFGEGSWLTVV.

CDR3 in amino acids: CASSFPPARDIGAKNIQYF. In DNA form, the CDR3 reads TGCGCCAGCAGCTTCCCCCCTGCCCGGGACATTGGGGCCAAAAACATTCAGTACTTC. The gene calls are TRBV5-1 and TRBJ2-4; D may be TRBD1 (6 bases). Trimming removed 2 bases from V and 1 base from J, with 22 bases in between. Germline V CDR1 and CDR2: SGHRS, YFSETQ. CDR3 length: 19 amino acids.

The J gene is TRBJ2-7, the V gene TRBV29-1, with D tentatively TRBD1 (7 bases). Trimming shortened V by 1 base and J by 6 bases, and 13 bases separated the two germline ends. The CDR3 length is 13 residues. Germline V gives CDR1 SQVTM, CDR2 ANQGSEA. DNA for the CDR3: TGCAGCGTTGAAGGGTACAGGGGACTCGAGCAGTACTTC. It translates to CSVEGYRGLEQYF.

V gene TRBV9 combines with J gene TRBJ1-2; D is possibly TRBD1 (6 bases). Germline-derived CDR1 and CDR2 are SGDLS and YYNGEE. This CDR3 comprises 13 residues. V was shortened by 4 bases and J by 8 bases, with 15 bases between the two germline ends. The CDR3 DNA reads TGTGCCAGCAGCATCCGGGACATCTCCGGCTACACCTTC. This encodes CASSIRDISGYTF.

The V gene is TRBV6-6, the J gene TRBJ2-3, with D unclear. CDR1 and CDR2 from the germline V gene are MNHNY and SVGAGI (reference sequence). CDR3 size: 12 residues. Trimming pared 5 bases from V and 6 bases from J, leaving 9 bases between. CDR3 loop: CASSPRADTQYF. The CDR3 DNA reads TGTGCCAGCAGTCCGCGAGCGGATACGCAGTATTTT.

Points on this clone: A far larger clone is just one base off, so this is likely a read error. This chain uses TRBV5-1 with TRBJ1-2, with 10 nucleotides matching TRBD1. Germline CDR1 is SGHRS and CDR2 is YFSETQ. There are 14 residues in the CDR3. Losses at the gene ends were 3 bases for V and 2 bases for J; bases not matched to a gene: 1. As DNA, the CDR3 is TGCGCCAGCAGCTGGGGACAGGGGAACTATGGCTACACCTTC. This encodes CASSWGQGNYGYTF.

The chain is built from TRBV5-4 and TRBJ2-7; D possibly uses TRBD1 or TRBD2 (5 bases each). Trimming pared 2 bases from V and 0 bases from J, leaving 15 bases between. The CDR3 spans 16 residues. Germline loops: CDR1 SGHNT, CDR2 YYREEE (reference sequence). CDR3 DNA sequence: TGTGCCAGCAGCTTAGCCGGGACCGGACTCTCCTACGAGCAGTACTTC. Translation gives CASSLAGTGLSYEQYF.